This passage covers 18 T cell receptor beta chains from one sample sequenced in a study of shared clonotypes between healthy human individuals. Here immunoSEQ multiplex PCR was the method, and the copy in TCRdb shows in-frame clones only, minus some. This sample has around 700,000 clones, with roughly 72% found just once. Sample: memory CD4+ T cells sorted from blood. Subset in this sample: CD45RA-negative fraction. The receptors shown here come from a woman aged 25 to 39 in good health.

This clone turned up a few times. The rearrangement joins TRBV15 to TRBJ2-2; D remains unclear. Looked up from germline, CDR1 is LNHNV and CDR2 is YYDKDF (reference sequence). The CDR3 extends over 14 amino acids. Trimming removed 0 bases from V and 1 base from J, with 3 bases in between. For the CDR3, the DNA is TGTGCCACCAGCAGAGATCTGAACACCGGGGAGCTGTTTTTT. This translates into CATSRDLNTGELFF.

This rearrangement joins TRBV2 to TRBJ2-6; the D is unclear. The CDR3 covers 16 residues. CDR1 SNHLY and CDR2 FYNNEI come from the germline V gene. Trimming left V 1 base short and J 0 bases short, with 7 bases between. The CDR3, as DNA: TGTGCCAGCAGTGAAGGGTTTAGCTCTGGGGCCAACGTCCTGACTTTC. Encoded protein: CASSEGFSSGANVLTF.

The chain links TRBV6-6 to TRBJ1-5, with 7 bases matching TRBD1. V shed 6 bases and J 11 bases; nucleotides not matched to a gene: 13. Per germline, CDR1 MNHNY and CDR2 SVGAGI (reference sequence). This CDR3 region has 14 residues. For the CDR3, the DNA is TGTGCCAGCAGCCAGGGGGGGGACGGAGCAGCCCAGCATTTT. This gives the protein CASSQGGDGAAQHF.

The chain combines TRBV2 with TRBJ2-2; no reliable D call. CDR1 and CDR2 (germline): SNHLY, FYNNEI. V lost 4 bases, J lost 4 bases, and 13 bases lay in between. The CDR3 runs to 15 residues. CDR3 sequence (DNA): TGTGCCAGCAGTGGGCTCGTTTTAGTCACCGGGGAGCTGTTTTTT. Amino acid sequence: CASSGLVLVTGELFF.

J is TRBJ1-4 and V is TRBV30, with 7 bases identical to TRBD1. This CDR3 has 14 residues. Germline values: CDR1 GTSNPN, CDR2 SVGIG (reference sequence). Trimming removed 2 bases from V and 7 bases from J; junction bases left unmatched: 7. The DNA for the CDR3 is TGTGCCTGGAGTCAGGACAGGCCCACTGAAAAACTGTTTTTT. Residues: CAWSQDRPTEKLFF. Full variable domain (missing parts from reference TRBV30 and TRBJ1-4): SQTIHQWPATLVQPVGSPLSLECTVEGTSNPNLYWYRQAAGRGLQLLFYSVGIGQISSEVPQNLSASRPQDRQFILSSKKLLLSDSGFYLCAWSQDRPTEKLFFGSGTQLSVL.

This clone has just one count. The V call is TRBV10-2, the J call TRBJ1-2; D remains unclear. CDR1 is WSHSY, CDR2 SAAADI, per germline. The V and J ends lost 1 base and 4 bases respectively, with 13 bases between them. This CDR3 spans 15 amino acids. The CDR3: CASSELKGSVYGYTF. Here the CDR3 DNA reads TGCGCCAGCAGTGAGTTAAAAGGATCCGTCTATGGCTACACCTTC.

This clone has a handful of counts. The V and J genes are TRBV19 and TRBJ1-1; no firm D call. CDR3 length: 13 amino acids. Trimming removed 2 bases from V and 1 base from J, with 5 bases in between. The germline gives CDR1 LNHDA, CDR2 SQIVND (reference sequence). Here the CDR3 DNA reads TGTGCCAGTAGTATACCGGGGAACACTGAAGCTTTCTTT. Protein: CASSIPGNTEAFF.

V is TRBV15 and J is TRBJ1-1; 8 bases are shared with TRBD1. Germline CDR1 and CDR2: LNHNV and YYDKDF (reference sequence). This CDR3 is 15 amino acids long. V lost 1 base to trimming and J lost 6 bases; unmatched junction nucleotides: 7. CDR3 in DNA: TGTGCCACCAGCAGAGCAGGGGGCCGTGGCGCTGAAGCTTTCTTT. Amino acid sequence: CATSRAGGRGAEAFF.

J is TRBJ1-2 and V is TRBV6-8; D gene unclear. With 6 bases removed from V and 8 bases from J, the gap between germline ends came to 10 bases. CDR3 size: 11 residues. CDR1 is MNHGY and CDR2 is SAAAGT in the germline V gene. The CDR3 region is CASRFGRGYTF. DNA of the CDR3: TGTGCCAGCAGATTTGGACGCGGCTACACCTTC.

This clone turned up a few times. The chain is built from TRBV2 and TRBJ1-5; no firm D call. The CDR3 extends over 14 amino acids. V was trimmed by 7 bases and J by 7 bases, leaving 17 bases between them. Germline CDR1 is SNHLY and CDR2 is FYNNEI. The CDR3 sequence is CASMSGSRFQPQHF. For the CDR3, the DNA is TGTGCCAGCATGAGCGGGTCTCGGTTCCAGCCCCAGCATTTT.

The chain has TRBV6-1 and TRBJ1-2; tentatively, D is TRBD1 (5 bases). Germline assignment: CDR1 MNHNS and CDR2 SASEGT. The CDR3 totals 14 residues. V lost 7 bases and J lost 1, with 13 bases in between. CDR3 sequence (DNA): TGTGCCAGCACCGAGGGGACTCTTAACTATGGCTACACCTTC. It translates to CASTEGTLNYGYTF.

This chain connects TRBV6-5 to TRBJ2-7; D gene ambiguous. V shed 2 bases and J shed 2 bases, with 10 bases lying between them. Germline lookup yields CDR1 MNHEY and CDR2 SVGAGI. The CDR3 has 14 amino acids. CDR3 sequence (DNA): TGTGCCAGCAGTTACATAGAAGAAGCCTACGAGCAGTACTTC. This translates into CASSYIEEAYEQYF.

This chain uses TRBV27 with TRBJ2-2, with D unresolved. The CDR3 sequence is 13 residues long. Germline CDR1 and CDR2: MNHEY and SMNVEV (reference sequence). Trimming cost V 7 bases and J 5 bases, with 11 bases left between them. The CDR3 region is CASKKERTGELFF. DNA for the CDR3: TGTGCCAGCAAGAAGGAGAGGACCGGGGAGCTGTTTTTT.

The count of this clone is one. The genes are TRBV13 and TRBJ1-1; possible D gene TRBD1, 5 bases. The V end lost 5 bases, the J end lost 2 bases, and 12 bases lay between the germline ends. The germline V gene encodes CDR1 PRHDT and CDR2 FYEKMQ (reference sequence). The CDR3 runs to 14 residues. CDR3 sequence reads: CASSRAGGNTEAFF. CDR3 bases: TGTGCCAGCAGCCGAGCGGGGGGAAACACTGAAGCTTTCTTT.

V gene TRBV19 combines with J gene TRBJ2-6; possible D gene TRBD1, 6 bases. The V end lost 9 bases, the J end lost 0 bases, and 18 bases lay between the germline ends. The CDR3 is 17 amino acids. Germline CDR1 and CDR2: LNHDA and SQIVND (reference sequence). This CDR3 is CASILSGQPSGANVLTF. In DNA, the CDR3 is TGTGCCAGCATCCTATCCGGACAGCCCTCTGGGGCCAACGTCCTGACTTTC.

The J gene is TRBJ2-7, the V gene TRBV6-5; 7 bases match TRBD1. Trimming took 7 bases from V and 2 from J; bases not matched to a gene: 8. Looked up from germline, CDR1 is MNHEY and CDR2 is SVGAGI. The CDR3 contains 14 residues. The CDR3 loop reads CASTSSGTAYEQYF. CDR3 sequence (DNA): TGTGCCAGCACCTCGTCCGGGACAGCCTACGAGCAGTACTTC.

This clone was seen more than once but under ten times. The rearrangement links TRBV10-1 to TRBJ2-7; TRBD1 might be the D (6 bases). This CDR3 region has 14 residues. Germline V gene data show CDR1 as WNHNN and CDR2 as SYGVQD (reference sequence). Trimming removed 5 bases from V and 7 bases from J, with 18 bases in between. CDR3 sequence: CASSPGPQGKEQYF. The CDR3 DNA sequence: TGCGCCAGCAGTCCGGGTCCCCAGGGGAAGGAGCAGTACTTC.

The chain couples TRBV18 to TRBJ2-7; D may be TRBD1 or TRBD2 (5 bases each). The CDR3 is 13 amino acids. The V end lost 4 bases, the J end lost 5 bases, and 12 bases lay between the germline ends. Per germline, CDR1 KGHSH and CDR2 LQKENI. The CDR3 nucleotides read TGTGCCAGCTCACAGAGAGGGGACCACGAGCAGTACTTC. Protein: CASSQRGDHEQYF.